Presented here are 17 T cell receptor beta chains from one specimen sequenced in a study of Graves' ophthalmopathy and Graves' hyperthyroidism. Beta-chain TCR CDR3 regions were amplified from RNA transcripts. RT-PCR was first run with HTBI primers, then multiplex PCR in a second round. One entry per CDR3 protein results from TCRdb running MiXCR on the multiplex PCR reads. There are about 400,000 distinct CDR3 sequences in the sample; about 17% occur only once, and roughly 1.4% lies in the top ten. What was sequenced was peripheral blood. These receptors were collected from a woman aged 18-29 years with Graves' ophthalmopathy.

This clonotype has at least ten counts. The chain couples TRBV5-5 to TRBJ1-1; tentatively, D is TRBD1 (5 bases). The germline gives CDR1 SGHKS, CDR2 YYEKEE (reference sequence). Trimming took 3 bases from V and 5 from J, leaving 17 bases between them. The CDR3 covers 15 residues. The CDR3 DNA follows: TGTGCCAGCAGCTGGGATGGGAGGGGTAGGACTGAAGCTTTCTTT. Its protein is CASSWDGRGRTEAFF.

This clonotype was recorded many times. This chain connects TRBV27 to TRBJ2-2; D not certain. This CDR3 has 15 amino acids. V was trimmed by 8 bases and J by 3 bases, leaving 16 bases between them. Germline-derived CDR1 and CDR2 are MNHEY and SMNVEV (reference sequence). This chain's CDR3 is CASRLGFSYTGELFF. In nucleotides, the CDR3 is TGTGCCAGCCGACTGGGGTTTTCGTACACCGGGGAGCTGTTTTTT.

This clonotype was picked up many times. This could be a read error, since a much larger clone is one nucleotide away. The genes are TRBV11-2 and TRBJ2-5; tentative D call: TRBD2 (6 bases). The CDR3 has 15 residues. Germline CDR1 SGHAT, CDR2 FQNNGV. The CDR3, as DNA: TGTGCCAGCAGCTTAGGTCCGGGACTCACAGAGACCCTGTACTTC. Amino acid sequence: CASSLGPGLTETLYF.

This clonotype was detected many times. This chain links TRBV9 with TRBJ1-1; D remains ambiguous. Germline CDR1 SGDLS, CDR2 YYNGEE. Trimming left V 2 bases short and J 1 base short, with 6 bases between. CDR3 size: 13 residues. CDR3 region: CASSVGTNTEAFF. CDR3 nucleotides: TGTGCCAGCAGCGTTGGCACGAACACTGAAGCTTTCTTT.

In its sample, this clonotype was seen many times. The chain employs TRBV10-3 and TRBJ1-3, with unresolved D. The ends were cut back, 6 bases at V and 0 bases at J, with 9 bases in the middle. CDR1 is ENHRY, CDR2 SYGVKD, per germline. The CDR3 is 14 residues long. The CDR3 DNA reads as TGTGCCATCAGAAAAGGGATCTCTGGAAACACCATATATTTT. It is translated as CAIRKGISGNTIYF.

In the case of this clonotype: This CDR3 fails to terminate in the conserved phenylalanine or tryptophan, so it likely reflects a read error. The J gene is TRBJ2-5, the V gene TRBV12-3 or TRBV12-4; a possible D gene is TRBD1 (6 bases). V was trimmed by 6 bases and J by 0 bases, leaving 11 bases between them. The length of the CDR3 is 14 residues. Here the CDR3 DNA reads TGTGCCAGCAGCACCGGGACACACCAAGAGACCCAGTACTCC. This translates into CASSTGTHQETQYS.

Ten or more counts support this clonotype. The chain joins TRBV28 to TRBJ2-7; D unclear. CDR3 length: 11 residues. The V gene's germline CDR1 is MDHEN and CDR2 SYDVKM. V lost 7 bases and J lost 2, with 6 bases in between. DNA of the CDR3: TGTGCCAGCACCTGGGCCTACGAGCAGTACTTC. Its translation is CASTWAYEQYF.

This clonotype was recorded at least ten times. The chain recombines TRBV27 with TRBJ1-2; D possibly corresponds to TRBD1 (6 bases). Trimming shortened V by 0 bases and J by 1 base, and 15 bases separated the two germline ends. Germline V gene data show CDR1 as MNHEY and CDR2 as SMNVEV (reference sequence). This CDR3 has 17 residues. The CDR3 bases are TGTGCCAGCAGTTTATCGCAGAGGGGGACGTTTAACTATGGCTACACCTTC. Protein sequence: CASSLSQRGTFNYGYTF.

In this sample, this clonotype turned up many times. V usage is TRBV6-1 and J usage is TRBJ2-4, with 14 bases identical to TRBD2. This CDR3 contains 17 residues. Trimming removed 4 bases from V and 2 bases from J; junction bases left unmatched: 4. Germline values: CDR1 MNHNS, CDR2 SASEGT. The CDR3 DNA reads TGTGCCAGCAGTGCGGGACTAGCGGGAGTTCCCAAAAACATTCAGTACTTC. It yields the protein CASSAGLAGVPKNIQYF.

The chain has TRBV6-1 and TRBJ2-7; D may match TRBD1 or TRBD2 (5 bases each). Germline V gives CDR1 MNHNS, CDR2 SASEGT. V lost 6 bases and J 0 bases, leaving 9 bases between the germline ends. The CDR3 sequence is 13 residues long. The CDR3 DNA is TGTGCCAGCAGGAGGGGCAGCTCCTACGAGCAGTACTTC. Translation: CASRRGSSYEQYF.

The rearrangement links TRBV12-3 or TRBV12-4 to TRBJ2-5, with D unclear. V was trimmed by 7 bases and J by 5 bases, leaving 14 bases between them. CDR3 size: 13 residues. The CDR3 sequence: CASTQGPRETQYF. The CDR3 nucleotides read TGTGCCAGCACCCAAGGGCCTAGGGAGACCCAGTACTTC.

This clonotype was picked up many times. J is TRBJ1-1 and V is TRBV30; D unclear. The CDR3 runs 12 residues. Germline CDR1 and CDR2: GTSNPN and SVGIG (reference sequence). V was cut by 5 bases and J by 0 bases, with 7 bases left in between. The CDR3 DNA sequence: TGTGCCTGGGCGCCCATGAACACTGAAGCTTTCTTT. Amino acids: CAWAPMNTEAFF.

This clonotype was counted a single time. A much larger clone lies one base from this, so it may be a read error. The CDR3 DNA is TGTGTCAGCAGTTACCCGACCTACGGAAGGGACGACACCGGGGAGCTGTTTTTT. Its translation: CVSSYPTYGRDDTGELFF. The chain employs TRBV6-2 or TRBV6-3 and TRBJ2-2, with D perhaps TRBD1 or TRBD2 (5 bases each). The CDR3 consists of 18 residues. CDR1 is MNHEY and CDR2 is SVGEGT in the germline V gene.

This clonotype has at least ten counts. An end of the junction differs from the germline gene, which may be a read error. The chain uses TRBV29-1 and TRBJ1-1; D is undetermined. Germline CDR1 SQVTM, CDR2 ANQGSEA. The CDR3 extends over 12 amino acids. This CDR3 is CSAERYGTEAFF. CDR3 nucleotides: TGCAGCGCTGAACGTTACGGGACTGAAGCTTTCTTT.

The table lists this clonotype with many counts. V usage is TRBV11-2 and J usage is TRBJ1-1, with D unresolved. The germline CDR1 and CDR2 sequences are SGHAT and FQNNGV. V was shortened by 5 bases and J by 2 bases, with 18 bases between the two germline ends. There are 16 residues in the CDR3. CDR3 nucleotides: TGTGCCAGCAGCCCAGGAGCAGAGCCCTACAACACTGAAGCTTTCTTT. Protein: CASSPGAEPYNTEAFF.

This clonotype has a count of ten or more. J is TRBJ1-2 and V is TRBV12-3 or TRBV12-4; D remains unclear. V was trimmed by 2 bases and J by 0 bases, leaving 10 bases between them. The CDR3 sequence is 15 residues long. The CDR3 loop is CASSLRRRANYGYTF. The CDR3 DNA follows: TGTGCCAGCAGTTTAAGGCGGAGAGCTAACTATGGCTACACCTTC.

The chain links TRBV7-9 to TRBJ2-4; D may be TRBD2 (6 bases). Germline V CDR1 and CDR2: SEHNR, FQNEAQ (reference sequence). With 1 base removed from V and 0 bases from J, the gap between germline ends came to 10 bases. The CDR3 is made up of 16 amino acids. The CDR3 reads CASSLVRGLAKNIQYF. The CDR3 DNA is TGTGCCAGCAGCTTAGTTCGGGGACTAGCCAAAAACATTCAGTACTTC.